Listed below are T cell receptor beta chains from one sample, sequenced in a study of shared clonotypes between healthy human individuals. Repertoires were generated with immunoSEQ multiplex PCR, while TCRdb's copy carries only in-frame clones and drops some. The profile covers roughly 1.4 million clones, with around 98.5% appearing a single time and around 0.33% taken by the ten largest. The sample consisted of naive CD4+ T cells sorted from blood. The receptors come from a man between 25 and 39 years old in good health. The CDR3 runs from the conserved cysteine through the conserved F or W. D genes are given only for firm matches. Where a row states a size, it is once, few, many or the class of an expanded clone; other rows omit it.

CASSFLYGYTF	TGTGCCAGCAGTTTCCTGTATGGCTACACCTTC	-	-	TRBV28	TRBJ1-2
CASSVAVGAGELFF	TGTGCCAGCAGCGTAGCGGTGGGGGCCGGGGAGCTGTTTTTT	-	-	TRBV9	TRBJ2-2
CASSSYYSRTLNTGELFF	TGTGCCAGCAGCTCCTACTACTCGCGGACTTTGAACACCGGGGAGCTGTTTTTT	-	-	TRBV5-5	TRBJ2-2
CASSPPQGARETQYF	TGTGCCAGCTCACCACCCCAGGGGGCCAGGGAGACCCAGTACTTC	-	TRBD1	TRBV18	TRBJ2-5
CASSLQGSTANTGELFF	TGTGCCAGCAGTCTTCAGGGGTCCACCGCGAACACCGGGGAGCTGTTTTTT	-	-	TRBV28	TRBJ2-2
CASSLRGTSGPQGDIQYF	TGTGCCAGCAGCCTCAGAGGGACTAGCGGGCCCCAGGGGGACATTCAGTACTTC	-	TRBD2	TRBV7-9	TRBJ2-4
CASSYNSWGTDTQYF	TGTGCCAGCAGCTATAACTCATGGGGCACAGATACGCAGTATTTT	-	-	TRBV7-9	TRBJ2-3
CASSYLGPGGEQYF	TGTGCCAGCAGTTACTTGGGGCCAGGGGGCGAGCAGTACTTC	once	TRBD1	TRBV6-6	TRBJ2-7
CASSSRGHLSSEQYF	TGTGCCAGTAGTAGCAGGGGACACCTGTCGTCGGAGCAGTACTTC	-	-	TRBV19	TRBJ2-7
CASSRAALSYEQYF	TGTGCCAGTAGTAGGGCAGCCCTCTCCTACGAGCAGTACTTC	-	-	TRBV19	TRBJ2-7
CASSLFPDRKYEQYF	TGTGCCAGCAGTTTATTCCCGGACAGAAAGTACGAGCAGTACTTC	-	-	TRBV28	TRBJ2-7
CASNGQAPTGELFF	TGTGCCAGCAACGGACAGGCGCCCACCGGGGAGCTGTTTTTT	-	TRBD1	TRBV7-9	TRBJ2-2
CSVAGGLEREFGELFF	TGCAGCGTTGCGGGTGGTTTGGAGCGGGAGTTCGGGGAGCTGTTTTTT	-	TRBD2	TRBV29-1	TRBJ2-2
CASSKNRDREYGYTF	TGTGCCAGCAGCAAAAACAGGGACAGAGAGTATGGCTACACCTTC	-	TRBD1	TRBV5-8	TRBJ1-2